Listed below are T cell receptor beta chains from one sample, sequenced in a study of T cells after yellow fever vaccination. TCRdb re-called the 5' RACE reads with MiXCR, one entry per CDR3 protein. The table includes under 550,000 distinct CDR3 sequences, 21% detected once. Source: PBMCs, taken less than 25 days after the first yellow fever vaccination. Source of these receptors: a man aged 18 to 29 who received the YFV17D yellow fever vaccine. Each CDR3 is given with its conserved first and last residue. The order of the fields is CDR3 length, V gene, clone size, D gene, J gene, CDR3 protein, CDR3 DNA. The D gene is left open where the match is weak. Clone size is given for some rows only: seen once, a few or many times, or a class if the clone is expanded.

>16|TRBV15|NA|TRBD1|TRBJ1-6
CATSRDLTGGPLSLHF
TGTGCCACCAGCAGAGACCTGACAGGGGGCCCCTTATCCCTCCACTTT
>15|TRBV5-1|NA|TRBD1|TRBJ1-4
CASSLLSGGSEKLFF
TGCGCCAGCAGCTTGTTGTCAGGGGGGAGTGAAAAACTGTTTTTT
>15|TRBV5-1|NA|NA|TRBJ1-1
CASKSGGGSNTEAFF
TGCGCCAGCAAATCTGGGGGGGGCTCGAACACTGAAGCTTTCTTT
>16|TRBV5-1|few|NA|TRBJ2-3
CASSWAWEYRADTQYF
TGCGCCAGCAGCTGGGCTTGGGAATATCGGGCAGATACGCAGTATTTT
>11|TRBV29-1|NA|NA|TRBJ1-1
CSAAGSTEAFF
TGCAGCGCGGCGGGAAGCACTGAAGCTTTCTTT
>13|TRBV12-3/TRBV12-4|NA|NA|TRBJ1-2
CASRTDYYYGYTF
TGTGCCAGCAGGACTGACTACTACTATGGCTACACCTTC
>15|TRBV12-3/TRBV12-4|few|NA|TRBJ2-1
CASSLSGNVYNEQFF
TGTGCCAGCAGTTTATCAGGGAATGTTTACAATGAGCAGTTCTTC
>11|TRBV19|few|NA|TRBJ2-3
CASSHRNTQYF
TGTGCCAGTAGCCACAGGAATACGCAGTATTTT
>15|TRBV28|NA|TRBD1|TRBJ2-3
CASSYLGQGIDTQYF
TGTGCCAGCAGTTACCTCGGACAGGGAATAGATACGCAGTATTTT
>15|TRBV28|NA|NA|TRBJ2-1
CASTNPRDLIYEQFF
TGTGCCAGCACTAACCCAAGGGACCTAATCTATGAGCAGTTCTTC
>14|TRBV7-8|NA|NA|TRBJ2-1
CASSLPGIGNEQFF
TGTGCCAGCAGCTTGCCGGGCATTGGCAATGAGCAGTTCTTC
>14|TRBV7-3|NA|NA|TRBJ1-6
CASSSRGANSPLHF
TGTGCCAGCAGCTCCCGCGGGGCGAATTCACCCCTCCACTTT
>17|TRBV7-6|NA|NA|TRBJ2-2
CASSSRVREGLTGELFF
TGTGCCAGCAGCTCTAGGGTGAGAGAGGGACTCACCGGGGAGCTGTTTTTT
>14|TRBV12-3/TRBV12-4|NA|TRBD1|TRBJ1-5
CASSYGQGAQPQHF
TGTGCCAGCAGTTACGGACAGGGGGCACAGCCCCAGCATTTT
>16|TRBV7-6|few|TRBD2|TRBJ2-3
CASSPRAGVATDTQYF
TGTGCCAGCAGCCCCCGGGCGGGGGTGGCCACAGATACGCAGTATTTT
>13|TRBV20-1|few|NA|TRBJ1-3
CSAEGSAGNTIYF
TGCAGTGCCGAGGGCAGTGCTGGAAACACCATATATTTT
>13|TRBV5-4|NA|NA|TRBJ1-1
CASSAPTYTEAFF
TGTGCCAGCAGCGCCCCCACTTACACTGAAGCTTTCTTT
>17|TRBV4-1|NA|TRBD2|TRBJ2-4
CASSHLVAGDLESIQYF
TGCGCCAGCAGCCACCTTGTAGCGGGGGATTTGGAAAGCATTCAGTACTTC
>16|TRBV2|NA|NA|TRBJ1-5
CASSAGTLGLGQPQHF
TGTGCCAGCAGCGCTGGGACACTGGGTCTAGGTCAGCCCCAGCATTTT
>15|TRBV7-6|NA|TRBD2|TRBJ2-3
CASSHRGLATDTQYF
TGTGCCAGCAGCCACCGGGGACTAGCCACAGATACGCAGTATTTT
>15|TRBV9|NA|NA|TRBJ1-1
CASSGRGGADTEAFF
TGTGCCAGCAGCGGGAGGGGGGGCGCGGACACTGAAGCTTTCTTT
>12|TRBV9|NA|NA|TRBJ1-2
CASSAQGQGYTF
TGTGCCAGCAGCGCGCAGGGGCAGGGCTACACCTTC
>14|TRBV7-2|NA|NA|TRBJ2-7
CASSLAQGPYEQYF
TGTGCCAGCAGCTTAGCTCAGGGACCCTACGAGCAGTACTTC
>14|TRBV29-1|NA|NA|TRBJ2-7
CSVAFGTIIYEQYF
TGCAGCGTTGCATTTGGGACAATAATCTACGAGCAGTACTTC
>15|TRBV4-1|NA|NA|TRBJ1-5
CASSQGRWGNQPQHF
TGCGCCAGCAGCCAAGGGCGTTGGGGCAATCAGCCCCAGCATTTT
>14|TRBV12-3/TRBV12-4|once|NA|TRBJ1-2
CASKVAGAPGGYTF
TGTGCCAGCAAAGTCGCGGGGGCTCCTGGGGGCTACACCTTC
>15|TRBV11-2|NA|NA|TRBJ1-2
CASSWSGDSNYGYTF
TGTGCCAGCAGCTGGTCAGGGGATTCTAACTATGGCTACACCTTC
>12|TRBV30|NA|NA|TRBJ2-5
CAWSIGQETQYF
TGTGCCTGGAGTATAGGGCAAGAGACCCAGTACTTC